This T cell receptor (beta chain) was retrieved from a study of shared clonotypes between healthy human individuals. The unsorted PBMC replicate PCRs were performed with about 0.3 ug DNA, 30,000 to 35,000 T cell genomes. TCRdb's table, derived via immunoSEQ multiplex PCR, lists solely in-frame clones and lacks some. The data contain a few hundred thousand clones, about 80% of them singletons. Between the trimmed V and J ends, which lost 1 base and 3 bases, there was a span of 10 bases. CDR3 length equals 14 residues. In germline, CDR1 is SGDLS, CDR2 YYNGEE. None of the donors, who were healthy HIV-negative adults, had recently had acute infections or vaccinations. Those who donated, Caucasian adults without exception, all lived in Nashville, Tennessee.

The gene calls are TRBV9 and TRBJ1-1; D is ambiguous. Sample: PBMCs. The origin of this receptor is a woman aged 35 to 49 in good health. Some clones in this sample may be carry-over from other donors' samples. The CDR3 bases are TGTGCCAGCAGCGTAAGTTCAGCTTACACTGAAGCTTTCTTT. It codes for CASSVSSAYTEAFF.